The sequence of this T cell receptor beta chain was determined in a study of CD8+ T cells in alopecia areata. Study-wide points: Scalp samples also yield sequences of resident alphabeta T cells from normal skin. Normal scalp had lower clonality than lesional scalp, with alopecia totalis/universalis lesions showing this most strongly. Sharing of TCRs across patients appeared less clear than in mice, possibly for HLA-related reasons.

TCR sequencing used cDNA made by reverse transcription of extracted RNA. Sequencing used immunoSEQ multiplex PCR; TCRdb keeps in-frame clones, though not all of them. The sample lists approximately 150,000 clones; around 57% were seen once. Unmatched junction bases numbered 20, after V lost 4 bases and J lost 2 bases. The length of the CDR3 is 21 residues. In germline, CDR1 is LNHDA, CDR2 SQIVND (reference sequence). As to this clone: Its target is unknown.

The authors sorted CD4+ and CD8+ T cells from PBMCs. Sequencing used CD4+ T cells sorted from blood. The chain links TRBV19 to TRBJ2-4; 10 nucleotides line up with TRBD2. The sequence derives from a human donor in good health. Written as DNA, the CDR3 is TGTGCCAGTAGTACTCGCTCGGCTAGCGGGAGTGCGGTCGGGACCAAAAACATTCAGTACTTC. Protein product: CASSTRSASGSAVGTKNIQYF.